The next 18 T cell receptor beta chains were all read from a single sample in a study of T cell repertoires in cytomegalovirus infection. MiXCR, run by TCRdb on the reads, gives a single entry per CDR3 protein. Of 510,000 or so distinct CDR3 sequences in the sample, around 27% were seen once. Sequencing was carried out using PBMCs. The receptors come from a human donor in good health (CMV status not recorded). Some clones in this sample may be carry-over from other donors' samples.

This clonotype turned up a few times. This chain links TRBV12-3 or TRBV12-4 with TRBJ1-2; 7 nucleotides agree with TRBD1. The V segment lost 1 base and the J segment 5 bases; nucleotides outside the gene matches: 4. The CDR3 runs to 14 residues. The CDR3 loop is CASSLGQGTYGYTF. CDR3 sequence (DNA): TGTGCCAGCAGTTTAGGACAGGGAACGTATGGCTACACCTTC.

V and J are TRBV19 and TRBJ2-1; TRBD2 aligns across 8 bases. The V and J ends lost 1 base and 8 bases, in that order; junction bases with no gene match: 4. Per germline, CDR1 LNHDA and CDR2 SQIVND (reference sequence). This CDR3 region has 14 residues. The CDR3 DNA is TGTGCCAGTAGTATAGGGACTAGCAACGATGAGCAGTTCTTC. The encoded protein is CASSIGTSNDEQFF. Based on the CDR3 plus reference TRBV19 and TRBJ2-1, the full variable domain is DGGITQSPKYLFRKEGQNVTLSCEQNLNHDAMYWYRQDPGQGLRLIYYSQIVNDFQKGDIAEGYSVSREKKESFPLTVTSAQKNPTAFYLCASSIGTSNDEQFFGPGTRLTVL.

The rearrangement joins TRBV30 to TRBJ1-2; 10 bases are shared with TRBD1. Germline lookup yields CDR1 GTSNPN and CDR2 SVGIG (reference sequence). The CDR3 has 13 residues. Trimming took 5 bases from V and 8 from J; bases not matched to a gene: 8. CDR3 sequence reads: CAWDSGQGFGYTF. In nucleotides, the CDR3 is TGTGCCTGGGACTCGGGACAGGGGTTCGGCTACACCTTC.

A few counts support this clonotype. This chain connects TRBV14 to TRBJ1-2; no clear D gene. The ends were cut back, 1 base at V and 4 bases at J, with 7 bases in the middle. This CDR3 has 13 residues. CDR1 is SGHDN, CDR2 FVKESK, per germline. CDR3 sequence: CASSQVHGYGYTF. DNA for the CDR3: TGTGCCAGCAGCCAAGTCCATGGCTATGGCTACACCTTC. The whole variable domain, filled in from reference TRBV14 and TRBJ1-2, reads EAGVTQFPSHSVIEKGQTVTLRCDPISGHDNLYWYRRVMGKEIKFLLHFVKESKQDESGMPNNRFLAERTGGTYSTLKVQPAELEDSGVYFCASSQVHGYGYTFGSGTRLTVV.

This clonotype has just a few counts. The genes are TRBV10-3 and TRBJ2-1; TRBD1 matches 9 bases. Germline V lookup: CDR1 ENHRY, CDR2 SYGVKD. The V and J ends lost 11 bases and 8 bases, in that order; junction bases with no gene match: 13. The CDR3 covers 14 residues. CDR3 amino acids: CAATPGQGSHEQFF. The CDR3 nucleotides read TGTGCCGCGACCCCGGGACAGGGTTCCCATGAGCAGTTCTTC.

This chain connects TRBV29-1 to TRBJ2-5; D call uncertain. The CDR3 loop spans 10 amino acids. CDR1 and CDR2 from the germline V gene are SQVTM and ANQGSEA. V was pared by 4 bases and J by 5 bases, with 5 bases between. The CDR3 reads CSVGRETQYF. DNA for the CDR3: TGCAGCGTTGGAAGGGAGACCCAGTACTTC. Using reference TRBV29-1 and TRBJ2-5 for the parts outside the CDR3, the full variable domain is SAVISQKPSRDICQRGTSLTIQCQVDSQVTMMFWYRQQPGQSLTLIATANQGSEATYESGFVIDKFPISRPNLTFSTLTVSNMSPEDSSIYLCSVGRETQYFGPGTRLLVL.

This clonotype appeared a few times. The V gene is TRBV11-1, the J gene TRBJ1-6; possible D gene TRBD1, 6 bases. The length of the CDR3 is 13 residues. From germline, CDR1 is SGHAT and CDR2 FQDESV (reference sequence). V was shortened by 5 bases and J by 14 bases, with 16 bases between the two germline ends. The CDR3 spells CASSDANRVTLHF. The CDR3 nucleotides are TGTGCCAGCAGCGATGCAAACAGGGTGACCCTCCACTTT.

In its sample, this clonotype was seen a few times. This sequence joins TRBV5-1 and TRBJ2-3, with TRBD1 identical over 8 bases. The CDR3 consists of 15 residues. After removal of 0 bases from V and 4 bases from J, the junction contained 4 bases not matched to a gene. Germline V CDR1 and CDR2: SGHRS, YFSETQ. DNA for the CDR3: TGCGCCAGCAGCTTGGCCGGACAGGGCCCAGATACGCAGTATTTT. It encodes CASSLAGQGPDTQYF.

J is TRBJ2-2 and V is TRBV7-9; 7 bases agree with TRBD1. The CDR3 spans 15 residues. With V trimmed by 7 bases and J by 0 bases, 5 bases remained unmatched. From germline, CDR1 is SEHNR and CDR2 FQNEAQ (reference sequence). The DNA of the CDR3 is TGTGCCAGCAACGGACAGGCCGCGAACACCGGGGAGCTGTTTTTT. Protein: CASNGQAANTGELFF.

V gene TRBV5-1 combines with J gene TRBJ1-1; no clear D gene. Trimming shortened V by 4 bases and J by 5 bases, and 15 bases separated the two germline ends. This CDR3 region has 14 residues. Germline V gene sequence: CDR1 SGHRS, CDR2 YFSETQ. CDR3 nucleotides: TGCGCCAGCAGCACCTATGAGAGCATGACTGAAGCTTTCTTT. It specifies CASSTYESMTEAFF.

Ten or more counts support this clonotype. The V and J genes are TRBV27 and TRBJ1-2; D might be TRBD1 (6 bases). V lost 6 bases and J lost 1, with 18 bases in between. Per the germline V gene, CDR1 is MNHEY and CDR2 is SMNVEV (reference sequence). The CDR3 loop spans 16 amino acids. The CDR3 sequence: CASREGGVRVNYGYTF. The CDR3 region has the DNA TGTGCCAGCAGGGAAGGGGGAGTACGGGTTAACTATGGCTACACCTTC.

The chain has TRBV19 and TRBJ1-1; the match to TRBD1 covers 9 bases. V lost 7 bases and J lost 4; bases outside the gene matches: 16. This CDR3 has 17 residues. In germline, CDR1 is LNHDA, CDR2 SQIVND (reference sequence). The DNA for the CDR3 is TGTGCCAGTACCTTTGTTGGGGACAGGGATTGGGTCACTGAAGCTTTCTTT. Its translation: CASTFVGDRDWVTEAFF.

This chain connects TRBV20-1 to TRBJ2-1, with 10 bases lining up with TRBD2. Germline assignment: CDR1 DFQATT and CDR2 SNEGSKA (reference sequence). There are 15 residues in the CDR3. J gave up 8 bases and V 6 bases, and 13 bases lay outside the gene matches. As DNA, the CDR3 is TGCAGTGCGGTATCTTCTAGCGGGAGTCAATATGAGCAGTTCTTC. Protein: CSAVSSSGSQYEQFF.

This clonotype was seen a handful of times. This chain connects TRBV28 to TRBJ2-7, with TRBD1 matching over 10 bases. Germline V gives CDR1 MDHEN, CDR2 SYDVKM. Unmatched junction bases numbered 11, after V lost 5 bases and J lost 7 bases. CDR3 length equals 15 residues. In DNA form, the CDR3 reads TGTGCCAGCAGTGAACCGAGGACAGGGGGGGGGGAGCAGTACTTC. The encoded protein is CASSEPRTGGGEQYF.

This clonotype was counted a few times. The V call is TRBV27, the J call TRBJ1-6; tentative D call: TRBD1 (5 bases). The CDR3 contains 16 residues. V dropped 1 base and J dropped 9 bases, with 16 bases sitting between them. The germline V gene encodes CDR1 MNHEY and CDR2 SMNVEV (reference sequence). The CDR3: CASSLLFRDGGSPLHF. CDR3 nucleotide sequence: TGTGCCAGCAGTTTATTGTTTCGGGACGGGGGTTCACCCCTCCACTTT.

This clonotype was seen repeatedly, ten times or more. The CDR3 here is CASSLGLAGLKETQYF. CDR3 DNA sequence: TGTGCCAGCAGCCTAGGACTAGCGGGTCTTAAAGAGACCCAGTACTTC. The chain recombines TRBV28 with TRBJ2-5; TRBD2 matches at 11 bases. The V gene end was trimmed by 6 bases and the J gene end by 3 bases; junction bases not matched to a gene: 9. The germline CDR1 and CDR2 sequences are MDHEN and SYDVKM. CDR3 length: 16 residues.

The CDR3 DNA sequence: TGTGCCAGCAGCTTGCGACTAGCGGGTTACACAGATACGCAGTATTTT. Protein: CASSLRLAGYTDTQYF. This rearrangement joins TRBV5-5 to TRBJ2-3; 10 nucleotides line up with TRBD2. Germline loops: CDR1 SGHKS, CDR2 YYEKEE (reference sequence). V shed 1 base and J 2 bases; nucleotides not matched to a gene: 4. The CDR3 extends over 16 amino acids. Supplemented by reference TRBV5-5 and TRBJ2-3, the full variable domain reads DAGVTQSPTHLIKTRGQQVTLRCSPISGHKSVSWYQQVLGQGPQFIFQYYEKEERGRGNFPDRFSARQFPNYSSELNVNALLLGDSALYLCASSLRLAGYTDTQYFGPGTRLTVL.

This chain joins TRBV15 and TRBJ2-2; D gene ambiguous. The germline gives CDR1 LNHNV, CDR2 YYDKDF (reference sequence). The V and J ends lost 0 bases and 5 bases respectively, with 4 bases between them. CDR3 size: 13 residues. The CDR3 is CATSREWTGELFF. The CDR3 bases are TGTGCCACCAGCAGAGAGTGGACCGGGGAGCTGTTTTTT. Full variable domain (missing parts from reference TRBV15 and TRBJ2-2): DAMVIQNPRYQVTQFGKPVTLSCSQTLNHNVMYWYQQKSSQAPKLLFHYYDKDFNNEADTPDNFQSRRPNTSFCFLDIRSPGLGDTAMYLCATSREWTGELFFGEGSRLTVL.